Following are 32 T cell receptor beta chains from one sample sequenced in a study of blood T cells in healthy people across ages. Then a second PCR, running roughly 7 to 11 cycles, was carried out with a sample-barcoded 5' primer and a J-beta primer mix. One entry per CDR3 protein results from TCRdb running MiXCR on the 5' RACE reads. This sample yields about 1.8 million distinct CDR3 sequences, of which about 50% are seen a single time; roughly 2% belongs to the top ten. The material sequenced was blood. Receptors originate from a woman aged 40 to 50 in good health.

This clonotype has a handful of counts. The chain uses TRBV6-5 and TRBJ2-1, with 12 positions matching TRBD2. The V gene end was trimmed by 2 bases and the J gene end by 4 bases; junction bases not matched to a gene: 6. The CDR3 is 17 residues long. From germline, CDR1 is MNHEY and CDR2 SVGAGI. CDR3 DNA sequence: TGTGCCAGCAGTTACCACCGACTAGCGGGGGATTACAATGAGCAGTTCTTC. Translating it yields CASSYHRLAGDYNEQFF.

This clonotype has at least ten counts. This chain connects TRBV7-2 to TRBJ1-2, with unresolved D. The CDR3 runs 13 residues. The V end lost 1 base, the J end lost 1 base, and 4 bases lay between the germline ends. Germline CDR1 and CDR2: SGHTA and FQGNSA. CDR3 residues: CASSLEVNYGYTF. The CDR3 DNA is TGTGCCAGCAGCTTAGAGGTTAACTATGGCTACACCTTC.

The chain combines TRBV15 with TRBJ2-1; TRBD1 matches 8 bases. V shed 1 base and J 6 bases; nucleotides not matched to a gene: 2. Germline loops: CDR1 LNHNV, CDR2 YYDKDF (reference sequence). The CDR3 runs 14 residues. The CDR3 DNA reads TGTGCCACCAGCAGAGGGACAGGGCTCAATGAGCAGTTCTTC. It specifies CATSRGTGLNEQFF.

The rearrangement joins TRBV13 to TRBJ2-5, with 7 bases identical to TRBD2. The germline V gene encodes CDR1 PRHDT and CDR2 FYEKMQ (reference sequence). The CDR3 has 16 residues. Trimming removed 2 bases from V and 9 bases from J; junction bases left unmatched: 15. The CDR3 loop is CASSLSASGVFVSQYF. The CDR3 bases are TGTGCCAGCAGCTTAAGTGCCAGCGGGGTGTTTGTTTCCCAGTACTTC.

CDR3: CASSTDGTYEQYF. The CDR3 DNA follows: TGTGCCAGCAGTACGGACGGTACCTACGAGCAGTACTTC. The chain employs TRBV27 and TRBJ2-7; D is ambiguous. V was pared by 5 bases and J by 2 bases, with 10 bases between. This CDR3 contains 13 residues. Germline V gives CDR1 MNHEY, CDR2 SMNVEV (reference sequence).

The chain joins TRBV4-2 to TRBJ2-5; 9 bases map to TRBD2. Germline CDR1 is LGHNA and CDR2 is YNFKEQ. This CDR3 is 17 amino acids long. Trimming at V came to 3 bases and at J to 3 bases, leaving 11 bases not matched to a gene. CDR3 loop: CASSHLSAGGPKETQYF. The CDR3 region has the DNA TGTGCCAGCAGCCATCTTTCGGCGGGGGGGCCGAAAGAGACCCAGTACTTC.

This clonotype has only one observation. DNA of the CDR3: TGTGCCAGCAGACTTACGGCGAACACTGAAGCTTTCTTT. Residues: CASRLTANTEAFF. The rearrangement uses TRBV7-2 and TRBJ1-1; D unresolved. Germline CDR1 and CDR2: SGHTA and FQGNSA. This CDR3 has 13 residues. Between the trimmed V and J ends, which lost 6 bases and 1 base, there was a span of 9 bases.

This clonotype came up a few times. The chain joins TRBV7-2 to TRBJ2-5, with 12 bases that match TRBD2. This CDR3 is built from 19 residues. The germline gives CDR1 SGHTA, CDR2 FQGNSA. The junction had 12 bases not matched to a gene; V was cut back by 4 bases and J by 0 bases. The CDR3 region has the DNA TGTGCCAGCAGCTCGCTAGGACTAGCGGGGCCACGGTACCAAGAGACCCAGTACTTC. It encodes CASSSLGLAGPRYQETQYF.

This clonotype turned up a few times. CDR3 residues: CASSFSSGGGLSYEQYF. Here the CDR3 DNA reads TGTGCCAGCAGTTTCTCGAGCGGGGGGGGTTTGTCTTACGAGCAGTACTTC. The chain links TRBV12-3 or TRBV12-4 to TRBJ2-7, with 10 bases aligning to TRBD2. This CDR3 comprises 17 residues. Trimming removed 3 bases from V and 4 bases from J; junction bases left unmatched: 12.

Points on this clonotype: Being one base from a much bigger clone, this may be a read error. This rearrangement joins TRBV4-3 to TRBJ2-1; tentatively, D is TRBD1 (5 bases). The J call may be faulty, since TRBJ2-7 better matches the DNA end. Germline V lookup: CDR1 LGHNA, CDR2 YSLEER. The CDR3 loop spans 17 amino acids. The CDR3 protein is CASSQEGRTSSYNEQYF. CDR3 sequence (DNA): TGCGCCAGCAGCCAAGAGGGCCGGACATCTTCCTACAATGAGCAGTACTTC.

The chain is built from TRBV27 and TRBJ1-2; D perhaps matches TRBD1 (6 bases). The germline V gene encodes CDR1 MNHEY and CDR2 SMNVEV (reference sequence). The length of the CDR3 is 13 residues. V shed 5 bases and J shed 7 bases, with 14 bases lying between them. For the CDR3, the DNA is TGTGCCAGCAGTACAGGCCGCAGGGGTGGCTACACCTTC. Its translation is CASSTGRRGGYTF.

The chain is built from TRBV4-1 and TRBJ2-2; D is unresolved. CDR3 size: 14 residues. V was cut by 0 bases and J by 6 bases, with 8 bases left in between. The germline V gene has CDR1 MGHRA and CDR2 YSYEKL. This CDR3 is CASSQESIPGELFF. CDR3 DNA sequence: TGCGCCAGCAGCCAAGAGTCCATTCCCGGGGAGCTGTTTTTT.

The chain is built from TRBV20-1 and TRBJ2-5, with 7 bases identical to TRBD2. CDR1 and CDR2 (germline): DFQATT, SNEGSKA (reference sequence). This CDR3 is 14 amino acids long. The trim removed 1 base at V and 5 bases at J, leaving 7 bases unmatched. CDR3 nucleotides: TGCAGTGCTAGAGGCCGGACTAGGCGGGAGACCCAGTACTTC. Translated: CSARGRTRRETQYF.

V and J are TRBV19 and TRBJ1-1; no definite D call. Germline V CDR1 and CDR2: LNHDA, SQIVND (reference sequence). V was shortened by 5 bases and J by 0 bases, with 7 bases between the two germline ends. This CDR3 is 13 amino acids long. The CDR3 reads CASSHQLNTEAFF. The DNA of the CDR3 is TGTGCCAGTAGTCATCAGCTGAACACTGAAGCTTTCTTT.

The rearrangement joins TRBV29-1 to TRBJ1-2; D not certain. In germline, CDR1 is SQVTM, CDR2 ANQGSEA. V was cut by 7 bases and J by 7 bases, with 19 bases left in between. The CDR3 has 13 amino acids. CDR3 coding DNA: TGCAGCGGCACTCGGGCAGGAACCCTTGGCTACACCTTC. Protein: CSGTRAGTLGYTF.

The chain joins TRBV11-2 to TRBJ2-6; 7 nucleotides agree with TRBD1. The trim removed 2 bases at V and 0 bases at J, leaving 7 bases unmatched. This CDR3 is 18 amino acids long. From germline, CDR1 is SGHAT and CDR2 FQNNGV. Here the CDR3 DNA reads TGTGCCAGCAGCTTATTGGACAGGAGCCTCTCTGGGGCCAACGTCCTGACTTTC. Translating it yields CASSLLDRSLSGANVLTF.

Only a few counts were recorded for this clonotype. V usage is TRBV12-3 or TRBV12-4 and J usage is TRBJ2-5; D is perhaps TRBD1 (6 bases). V lost 3 bases and J 5 bases, leaving 16 bases between the germline ends. This CDR3 region has 15 residues. CDR3 nucleotides: TGTGCCAGCAGTTTGCTGGGCAGGGGCAGGGAGACCCAGTACTTC. It specifies CASSLLGRGRETQYF.

This clonotype has only a few counts. The gene calls are TRBV20-1 and TRBJ2-7, with 8 positions matching TRBD1. This CDR3 comprises 13 residues. Germline CDR1 is DFQATT and CDR2 is SNEGSKA (reference sequence). With V trimmed by 6 bases and J by 7 bases, 11 bases remained unmatched. The CDR3 DNA reads TGCAGTGCAGAGGACAGGGCGCCTGGTGAGCAGTACTTC. Translating it yields CSAEDRAPGEQYF.

This clonotype was observed a handful of times. V and J are TRBV6-5 and TRBJ2-7, with D maybe TRBD1 (5 bases). Germline V lookup: CDR1 MNHEY, CDR2 SVGAGI. The CDR3 has 14 amino acids. Trimming pared 6 bases from V and 8 bases from J, leaving 20 bases between. CDR3 sequence (DNA): TGTGCCAGCAGCTATTCAGGGCCTCAGTACCAGCAGTACTTC. This encodes CASSYSGPQYQQYF.

The chain combines TRBV4-3 with TRBJ2-1, with unresolved D. The germline V gene encodes CDR1 LGHNA and CDR2 YSLEER. There are 14 residues in the CDR3. With 1 base removed from V and 6 bases from J, the gap between germline ends came to 10 bases. Here the CDR3 reads CASSQGFNPNEQFF. The CDR3 nucleotides are TGCGCCAGCAGCCAAGGCTTTAATCCCAATGAGCAGTTCTTC.

This clonotype was seen only a few times. The genes are TRBV5-1 and TRBJ2-1; D possibly corresponds to TRBD1 (5 bases). Trimming removed 5 bases from V and 7 bases from J, with 13 bases in between. The germline V gene has CDR1 SGHRS and CDR2 YFSETQ. CDR3 length equals 13 residues. The CDR3 sequence: CASSSGKLNEQFF. Written as DNA, the CDR3 is TGCGCCAGCAGTTCAGGGAAACTGAATGAGCAGTTCTTC. Together with reference TRBV5-1 and TRBJ2-1, the CDR3 gives the full variable domain: KAGVTQTPRYLIKTRGQQVTLSCSPISGHRSVSWYQQTPGQGLQFLFEYFSETQRNKGNFPGRFSGRQFSNSRSEMNVSTLELGDSALYLCASSSGKLNEQFFGPGTRLTVL.

This rearrangement joins TRBV27 to TRBJ1-1; D remains unclear. With 5 bases removed from V and 11 bases from J, the gap between germline ends came to 18 bases. This CDR3 contains 13 residues. The germline gives CDR1 MNHEY, CDR2 SMNVEV (reference sequence). The CDR3 DNA reads as TGTGCCAGCAGTCTAAGTCCCGGTTGTTGGGCTTTCTTT. Translating it yields CASSLSPGCWAFF.

With regard to this clonotype: Relative to the germline gene, one junction end is altered; a read error may explain this. The V and J genes are TRBV20-1 and TRBJ2-1, with a weak D call TRBD2 (7 bases). The CDR3 is 15 amino acids. Germline V gene lookup returns CDR1 DFQATT and CDR2 SNEGSKA (reference sequence). CDR3 loop: CGARDAGANYNEQFF. CDR3 nucleotides: TGCGGTGCTAGAGATGCGGGGGCCAACTACAATGAGCAGTTCTTC.

This clonotype occurred a few times. The chain is built from TRBV2 and TRBJ2-3; D possibly corresponds to TRBD1 (6 bases). The CDR3 spans 15 residues. V was cut by 2 bases and J by 0 bases, with 9 bases left in between. Germline V CDR1 and CDR2: SNHLY, FYNNEI. The DNA of the CDR3 is TGTGCCAGCAGTGAAAACAGGGTTAGCACAGATACGCAGTATTTT. It yields the protein CASSENRVSTDTQYF.

The genes are TRBV25-1 and TRBJ2-1; D is uncertain. Germline CDR1 is MGHDK and CDR2 is SYGVNS. This CDR3 spans 16 amino acids. Trimming removed 1 base at V and 0 bases at J, with 10 bases between. This CDR3 reads CASSESWTGSYNEQFF. The CDR3 coding sequence is TGTGCCAGCAGTGAATCCTGGACGGGCTCCTACAATGAGCAGTTCTTC.

The V and J genes are TRBV28 and TRBJ2-3; no clear D gene. V dropped 7 bases and J dropped 8 bases, with 25 bases sitting between them. Germline V gene sequence: CDR1 MDHEN, CDR2 SYDVKM. The length of the CDR3 is 16 residues. CDR3 region: CASITIGAPGRGTQYF. The CDR3 bases are TGTGCCAGCATTACCATTGGCGCCCCCGGCAGAGGTACGCAGTATTTT. Using reference TRBV28 and TRBJ2-3 for the parts outside the CDR3, the full variable domain is DVKVTQSSRYLVKRTGEKVFLECVQDMDHENMFWYRQDPGLGLRLIYFSYDVKMKEKGDIPEGYSVSREKKERFSLILESASTNQTSMYLCASITIGAPGRGTQYFGPGTRLTVL.

This clonotype was recorded once. The chain is built from TRBV5-1 and TRBJ1-1; 7 bases align to TRBD1. CDR1 is SGHRS and CDR2 is YFSETQ in the germline V gene. The CDR3 consists of 18 residues. The J segment lost 10 bases and the V segment lost 4 bases, leaving 25 bases of the junction unmatched. CDR3 bases: TGCGCCAGCAGCCTCATGGGCCTAAGTGCACAGGGGAGTTTGTCAGCTTTCTTT. It yields the protein CASSLMGLSAQGSLSAFF.

With regard to this clonotype: A much larger clone lies one base from this, so it may be a read error. This sequence joins TRBV29-1 and TRBJ2-3, with D possibly called TRBD1 or TRBD2 (5 bases each). Germline V gives CDR1 SQVTM, CDR2 ANQGSEA. The CDR3 extends over 11 amino acids. DNA of the CDR3: TGCGGCGCCGGGGCGGTAGATACGCAGTATTTT. It yields the protein CGAGAVDTQYF.

V usage is TRBV20-1 and J usage is TRBJ2-5; TRBD1 is a possible D gene (5 bases). Germline V gene sequence: CDR1 DFQATT, CDR2 SNEGSKA (reference sequence). There are 14 residues in the CDR3. The ends were cut back, 4 bases at V and 4 bases at J, with 16 bases in the middle. The CDR3 sequence: CSAIVGSQGETQYF. The CDR3 DNA reads TGCAGTGCTATCGTCGGCAGCCAGGGAGAGACCCAGTACTTC.

For the CDR3, the DNA is TGTGCCCCGGGCAGGGGGGACACCGGGGAGCTGTTTTTT. As protein: CAPGRGDTGELFF. The genes are TRBV7-9 and TRBJ2-2, with TRBD1 as a possible D gene (7 bases). Per the germline V gene, CDR1 is SEHNR and CDR2 is FQNEAQ (reference sequence). Trimming removed 11 bases from V and 3 bases from J, with 13 bases in between. This CDR3 is 13 amino acids long.

The rearrangement links TRBV7-2 to TRBJ1-2; TRBD1 agrees at 7 bases. This CDR3 contains 13 residues. The germline V gene encodes CDR1 SGHTA and CDR2 FQGNSA. V dropped 9 bases and J dropped 6; count of bases not matched to a gene: 10. The CDR3: CASTPDRADGYTF. The DNA for the CDR3 is TGTGCCAGTACCCCCGACAGGGCAGATGGCTACACCTTC.

The V call is TRBV6-5, the J call TRBJ1-2; D unclear. With 3 bases removed from V and 8 bases from J, the gap between germline ends came to 10 bases. This CDR3 comprises 12 residues. CDR1 MNHEY and CDR2 SVGAGI come from the germline V gene. CDR3 loop: CASSYNSDGYTF. The CDR3 nucleotides read TGTGCCAGCAGTTATAACAGCGACGGCTACACCTTC.